The clone carrying this T cell receptor beta chain occurred many times. Its antigen is still unknown. Combining iRepertoire HTBI primers with Arm-PCR of CDR3 regions, the authors built TCR beta libraries. MiXCR was run by TCRdb on the multiplex PCR reads, yielding one entry per CDR3 protein. The sample shows approximately 470,000 distinct CDR3 sequences, 15% to 20% of them seen only once. These data originate in a study of regulatory T cells in long-lasting Graves disease. Study findings and constraints: Preferential use of TRBV28, TRBJ1-2 and TRBJ2-5 was seen in persistent disease.

Time point indicated: newly diagnosed GD, antithyroid drugs for less than 3 months. Making the TCR library involved RNA that had been extracted from PBMCs. Germline CDR1 is GTSNPN and CDR2 is SVGIG (reference sequence). Trimming took off 0 bases at V and 7 bases at J, with 6 bases between the two ends. This CDR3 has 11 amino acids. Separately, the same data were catalogued under a study of T cells in Graves' hyperthyroidism and ophthalmopathy. This second study notes: Thyroid ultrasound and orbital computed tomography, with clinical symptoms and serum thyroxine and TRAb, informed diagnoses.

The rearrangement uses TRBV30 and TRBJ1-1, with unresolved D. This receptor was obtained from a man aged 40-50 years with Graves disease. The source material was peripheral blood mononuclear cells (PBMCs), sampled at new diagnosis, from a patient treated with antithyroid drugs. DNA of the CDR3: TGTGCCTGGAGTGTAACGAGTGAAGCTTTCTTT. The encoded protein is CAWSVTSEAFF.